The rows below give T cell receptor beta chains drawn from one sample of a study of blood T cell repertoires in COVID-19. Only in-frame clones appear in the TCRdb table, and some are missing; sequencing was by immunoSEQ multiplex PCR. The table shows 180,000 or so clones, with approximately 85% occurring only once. Sequencing used peripheral blood. The receptors come from a human donor with active or convalescent COVID-19. The donor label of this sample is uncertain. The CDR3 runs from the conserved cysteine through the conserved F or W. Fields, in order: D gene, J gene, V gene, clone size, CDR3 DNA, CDR3 protein. The D gene is left open where the match is weak. A row's size may be missing; if present it is once, few, many or a size class.

d_call: TRBD1; j_call: TRBJ1-5; v_call: TRBV6-2/TRBV6-3; clone_size: .; cdr3_nt: TGTGCCAGCAGTTACGCGGACAGGCGGTTGGGGCCCCAGCATTTT; cdr3_aa: CASSYADRRLGPQHF
d_call: TRBD1; j_call: TRBJ2-2; v_call: TRBV7-9; clone_size: .; cdr3_nt: TGTGCCAGCAGCTTGACAGGGGCCGGGGAGCTGTTTTTT; cdr3_aa: CASSLTGAGELFF
d_call: .; j_call: TRBJ1-5; v_call: TRBV5-1; clone_size: .; cdr3_nt: TGCGCCAGCAGCCCCACAGGGATTGGTAATCAGCCCCAGCATTTT; cdr3_aa: CASSPTGIGNQPQHF
d_call: TRBD2; j_call: TRBJ2-3; v_call: TRBV7-9; clone_size: .; cdr3_nt: TGTGCCAGCAGCTTAGCCCTAGCGGGAGGGCAAAGAGATACGCAGTATTTT; cdr3_aa: CASSLALAGGQRDTQYF
d_call: .; j_call: TRBJ2-2; v_call: TRBV12-1; clone_size: .; cdr3_nt: TGTGCCAGCAGCGTCACTAGCGGAAAATATCCCGGGGAGCTGTTTTTT; cdr3_aa: CASSVTSGKYPGELFF
d_call: .; j_call: TRBJ2-3; v_call: TRBV30; clone_size: .; cdr3_nt: TGTGCCTGGAGTAAGCCTGGGGGAGGAGCAGATACGCAGTATTTT; cdr3_aa: CAWSKPGGGADTQYF
d_call: .; j_call: TRBJ2-6; v_call: TRBV11-2; clone_size: .; cdr3_nt: TGTGCCAGCAGCTTACTTATATCCGGGGCCAACGTCCTGACTTTC; cdr3_aa: CASSLLISGANVLTF
d_call: .; j_call: TRBJ1-2; v_call: TRBV15; clone_size: once; cdr3_nt: TGTGCCACCAGCAGAGATCGGTCGAGGAACGGCTACACCTTC; cdr3_aa: CATSRDRSRNGYTF
d_call: .; j_call: TRBJ1-2; v_call: TRBV19; clone_size: .; cdr3_nt: TGTGCCAGTATTCCCCGGGAGAGGAAGTACTATGGCTACACCTTC; cdr3_aa: CASIPRERKYYGYTF
d_call: .; j_call: TRBJ2-7; v_call: TRBV5-1; clone_size: .; cdr3_nt: TGCGCCAGCAGCTTGGAGCAGGCCTACGAGCAGTACTTC; cdr3_aa: CASSLEQAYEQYF
d_call: .; j_call: TRBJ2-1; v_call: TRBV27; clone_size: few; cdr3_nt: TGTGCCAGCAGACCACAGGGCCGGGGAGGGGGCAATGAGCAGTTCTTC; cdr3_aa: CASRPQGRGGGNEQFF
d_call: TRBD2; j_call: TRBJ2-3; v_call: TRBV15; clone_size: .; cdr3_nt: TGTGCCACCAGCAGAGGGGGTCTAGCGGGGCTAATCACAGATACGCAGTATTTT; cdr3_aa: CATSRGGLAGLITDTQYF
d_call: .; j_call: TRBJ2-5; v_call: TRBV5-1; clone_size: few; cdr3_nt: TGCGCCAGCAGCTTGGCGGTCAGGAGGGGAGAGACCCAGTACTTC; cdr3_aa: CASSLAVRRGETQYF
d_call: TRBD2; j_call: TRBJ2-7; v_call: TRBV2; clone_size: .; cdr3_nt: TGTGCCAGCAGTGATACGGGACTAGGAAGAAGGTGGCAGTACTTC; cdr3_aa: CASSDTGLGRRWQYF
d_call: .; j_call: TRBJ2-6; v_call: TRBV2; clone_size: .; cdr3_nt: TGTGCCAGCAGTGAAAAAAGAGGCGGGGCCAACGTCCTGACTTTC; cdr3_aa: CASSEKRGGANVLTF
d_call: TRBD2; j_call: TRBJ2-7; v_call: TRBV29-1; clone_size: .; cdr3_nt: TGCAGCGCGTCAGGGACTAGCGGGAGAACCTACGAGCAGTACTTC; cdr3_aa: CSASGTSGRTYEQYF
d_call: TRBD2; j_call: TRBJ2-7; v_call: TRBV3-1/TRBV3-2; clone_size: .; cdr3_nt: TGTGCCAGCAGCCCTCGGCGGGGGGCCTACGAGCAGTACTTC; cdr3_aa: CASSPRRGAYEQYF
d_call: .; j_call: TRBJ2-1; v_call: TRBV5-4; clone_size: .; cdr3_nt: TGTGCCAGCAGCTTAACGGGCGGGAATGAGCAGTTCTTC; cdr3_aa: CASSLTGGNEQFF
d_call: .; j_call: TRBJ2-5; v_call: TRBV14; clone_size: .; cdr3_nt: TGTGCCAGCAGCCAAGGGCCAGGGGCGGGGGCCCAGTACTTC; cdr3_aa: CASSQGPGAGAQYF
d_call: .; j_call: TRBJ1-6; v_call: TRBV6-5; clone_size: few; cdr3_nt: TGTGCCAGCAGTTACACCTTCACAGGGTCCAATTCACCCCTCCACTTT; cdr3_aa: CASSYTFTGSNSPLHF
d_call: .; j_call: TRBJ1-5; v_call: TRBV5-5; clone_size: .; cdr3_nt: TGTGCCAGCAGCTTGGCCGTCGGCAATCAGCCCCAGCATTTT; cdr3_aa: CASSLAVGNQPQHF
d_call: .; j_call: TRBJ1-1; v_call: TRBV6-5; clone_size: few; cdr3_nt: TGTGCCAGCAGTTATTCCGGGGTTACTTACACTGAAGCTTTCTTT; cdr3_aa: CASSYSGVTYTEAFF
d_call: TRBD1; j_call: TRBJ1-5; v_call: TRBV5-8; clone_size: .; cdr3_nt: TGTGCCAGCAGCACCGGACAGGTTCCTAATCAGCCCCAGCATTTT; cdr3_aa: CASSTGQVPNQPQHF
d_call: .; j_call: TRBJ2-7; v_call: TRBV2; clone_size: .; cdr3_nt: TGTGCCAGCAGTGTTAGCAGGGGAAAAGAGCAGTACTTC; cdr3_aa: CASSVSRGKEQYF
d_call: TRBD2; j_call: TRBJ2-1; v_call: TRBV3-1/TRBV3-2; clone_size: .; cdr3_nt: TGTGCCAGCAGCCAAGATTGGTCACTAGCGGGCCACAATGAGCAGTTCTTC; cdr3_aa: CASSQDWSLAGHNEQFF
d_call: TRBD2; j_call: TRBJ2-3; v_call: TRBV29-1; clone_size: once; cdr3_nt: TGCAGCGTTGAAGATCGGACTAGCGGGAGGCTAAGCACAGATACGCAGTATTTT; cdr3_aa: CSVEDRTSGRLSTDTQYF
d_call: .; j_call: TRBJ1-3; v_call: TRBV28; clone_size: .; cdr3_nt: TGTGCCAGCGAGGACGGGGGTTCGGGTGGAAACACCATATATTTT; cdr3_aa: CASEDGGSGGNTIYF
d_call: .; j_call: TRBJ2-2; v_call: TRBV7-3; clone_size: few; cdr3_nt: TGTGCCAGCGCCCCGGCTAGAGGCACCGGGGAGCTGTTTTTT; cdr3_aa: CASAPARGTGELFF
d_call: TRBD2; j_call: TRBJ2-4; v_call: TRBV4-3; clone_size: .; cdr3_nt: TGCGCCAGCAGCCAAGGACTAGCGGGGGCTTCATGGAACATTCAGTACTTC; cdr3_aa: CASSQGLAGASWNIQYF
d_call: .; j_call: TRBJ2-7; v_call: TRBV24-1; clone_size: .; cdr3_nt: TGTGCCACCAGTGACCACATCTTGCACGAGCAGTACTTC; cdr3_aa: CATSDHILHEQYF
d_call: TRBD1; j_call: TRBJ1-5; v_call: TRBV7-2; clone_size: once; cdr3_nt: TGTGCCAGCAGCTCCGACAGGGGGGACCAGCCCCAGCATTTT; cdr3_aa: CASSSDRGDQPQHF
d_call: .; j_call: TRBJ2-1; v_call: TRBV6-2/TRBV6-3; clone_size: .; cdr3_nt: TGTGCCAGCAGTCGAAACAGGGTGAGAAATGAGCAGTTCTTC; cdr3_aa: CASSRNRVRNEQFF
d_call: .; j_call: TRBJ1-4; v_call: TRBV11-2; clone_size: .; cdr3_nt: TGTGCCAGCAGCTTAGAAGGGGGGGTGAGAGAAAAACTGTTTTTT; cdr3_aa: CASSLEGGVREKLFF
d_call: .; j_call: TRBJ1-5; v_call: TRBV30; clone_size: .; cdr3_nt: TGTGCCTGGAGTGTACGACTGGGTCAGCCCCAGCATTTT; cdr3_aa: CAWSVRLGQPQHF
d_call: .; j_call: TRBJ2-5; v_call: TRBV30; clone_size: .; cdr3_nt: TGTGCCTGGAGTGGGCCTCCGCAAGAGACCCAGTACTTC; cdr3_aa: CAWSGPPQETQYF
d_call: .; j_call: TRBJ2-5; v_call: TRBV24-1; clone_size: .; cdr3_nt: TGTGCCACCAGTCGGGGAGAAGAGACCCAGTACTTC; cdr3_aa: CATSRGEETQYF
d_call: TRBD1; j_call: TRBJ1-4; v_call: TRBV24-1; clone_size: .; cdr3_nt: TGTGCCACCAGGGGGACAGGGAGTGAAAAACTGTTTTTT; cdr3_aa: CATRGTGSEKLFF
d_call: .; j_call: TRBJ1-5; v_call: TRBV4-1; clone_size: .; cdr3_nt: TGCGCCAGCAGCCCTCCCGCGGGAGACAGACTGAATCAGCCCCAGCATTTT; cdr3_aa: CASSPPAGDRLNQPQHF
d_call: .; j_call: TRBJ1-2; v_call: TRBV9; clone_size: .; cdr3_nt: TGTGCCAGCAGCGTATGGGGAGGGGAGGGCTACACCTTC; cdr3_aa: CASSVWGGEGYTF
d_call: .; j_call: TRBJ2-2; v_call: TRBV2; clone_size: few; cdr3_nt: TGTGCCAGCAGTGTGTCGAGGAACACCGGGGAGCTGTTTTTT; cdr3_aa: CASSVSRNTGELFF
d_call: .; j_call: TRBJ2-7; v_call: TRBV18; clone_size: .; cdr3_nt: TGTGCCAGCTCACCATCCACAGGCTCCTACGAGCAGTACTTC; cdr3_aa: CASSPSTGSYEQYF
d_call: TRBD2; j_call: TRBJ2-7; v_call: TRBV9; clone_size: .; cdr3_nt: TGTGCCAGCAGCCTAACAAGCGGGGGGGCCTTCGAGCAGTACTTC; cdr3_aa: CASSLTSGGAFEQYF
d_call: TRBD2; j_call: TRBJ2-3; v_call: TRBV5-4; clone_size: once; cdr3_nt: TGTGCCAGCAGTCCAGCGGGCGGGGGGGCCGAAGATACGCAGTATTTT; cdr3_aa: CASSPAGGGAEDTQYF
d_call: .; j_call: TRBJ1-1; v_call: TRBV7-2; clone_size: .; cdr3_nt: TGTGCCAGCAGCTTATTTCAGGGGAACACTGAAGCTTTCTTT; cdr3_aa: CASSLFQGNTEAFF
d_call: .; j_call: TRBJ2-5; v_call: TRBV7-7; clone_size: .; cdr3_nt: TGTGCCAGCAGCCTCTGGCCTAGGGGCCGTGGGGAGACCCAGTACTTC; cdr3_aa: CASSLWPRGRGETQYF
d_call: .; j_call: TRBJ2-2; v_call: TRBV3-1/TRBV3-2; clone_size: .; cdr3_nt: TGTGCCAGCAGCCCCTCTGCGGGACGCAACACCGGGGAGCTGTTTTTT; cdr3_aa: CASSPSAGRNTGELFF
d_call: .; j_call: TRBJ2-5; v_call: TRBV11-2; clone_size: .; cdr3_nt: TGTGCCAGCAGCCAAGCCCTTCAAGAGACCCAGTACTTC; cdr3_aa: CASSQALQETQYF
d_call: .; j_call: TRBJ2-2; v_call: TRBV7-3; clone_size: .; cdr3_nt: TGTGCCAGCAGCCTAGAGGCTCTAGCCTCCCCCGGGGAGCTGTTTTTT; cdr3_aa: CASSLEALASPGELFF
d_call: TRBD1; j_call: TRBJ2-7; v_call: TRBV19; clone_size: .; cdr3_nt: TGTGCCAGTAAAGACGGACAGGGTAGCTACGAGCAGTACTTC; cdr3_aa: CASKDGQGSYEQYF
d_call: TRBD2; j_call: TRBJ2-1; v_call: TRBV6-6; clone_size: .; cdr3_nt: TGTGCCAGCAGTCCGCGACTAGCGGGCCTCTCCTACAATGAGCAGTTCTTC; cdr3_aa: CASSPRLAGLSYNEQFF
d_call: .; j_call: TRBJ1-1; v_call: TRBV5-4; clone_size: .; cdr3_nt: TGTGCCAGCAGCTCGAGGGCCACGAACACTGAAGCTTTCTTT; cdr3_aa: CASSSRATNTEAFF
d_call: TRBD1; j_call: TRBJ2-3; v_call: TRBV7-2; clone_size: .; cdr3_nt: TGTGCCAGCAGCTTCCCACAGGGGACAGATACGCAGTATTTT; cdr3_aa: CASSFPQGTDTQYF
d_call: .; j_call: TRBJ2-1; v_call: TRBV21-1; clone_size: .; cdr3_nt: TGTGCCAGCAGCTCCCGCAGTGGTCACCTCGACAATGAGCAGTTCTTC; cdr3_aa: CASSSRSGHLDNEQFF
d_call: .; j_call: TRBJ1-3; v_call: TRBV4-1; clone_size: .; cdr3_nt: TGCGCCAGCAGCCATCCGAGCTCTGGAAACACCATATATTTT; cdr3_aa: CASSHPSSGNTIYF